Each of the 28 T cell receptor beta chains below was sequenced from the same sample in a study of CD8 T cells in Susac syndrome. cDNA came from approximately 0.5 to 1 ug RNA primed by random hexamers. TCRdb fed the immunoSEQ multiplex PCR reads into MiXCR, producing one record per CDR3 protein. This table has approximately 180,000 distinct CDR3 sequences, nearly 97% appearing once. Sequenced input: CD4+ T cells from PBMCs. The origin of the receptors is a human donor with multiple sclerosis.

This chain connects TRBV2 to TRBJ1-5; a weak D match, TRBD1 (5 bases). Germline V CDR1 and CDR2: SNHLY, FYNNEI. The V and J ends lost 7 bases and 5 bases respectively, with 15 bases between them. CDR3 length equals 14 residues. The CDR3 DNA reads TGTGCCAGCAATGGACAAGGCGGGGATCAGCCCCAGCATTTT. It yields the protein CASNGQGGDQPQHF.

This chain joins TRBV7-3 and TRBJ1-1; 9 positions agree with TRBD1. Unmatched junction bases numbered 5, after V lost 2 bases and J lost 4 bases. This CDR3 contains 15 residues. Germline loops: CDR1 SGHTA, CDR2 FQGTGA. DNA for the CDR3: TGTGCCAGCAGCTTAGGGCCGACAGGGGGCACTGAAGCTTTCTTT. Translating gives CASSLGPTGGTEAFF.

In DNA form, the CDR3 reads TGTGCCACTGGGGTGGAGGGGGAATACGGCTACACCTTC. This encodes CATGVEGEYGYTF. V is TRBV7-9 and J is TRBJ1-2; D might be TRBD1 (6 bases). Trimming pared 10 bases from V and 8 bases from J, leaving 20 bases between. There are 13 residues in the CDR3. The germline gives CDR1 SEHNR, CDR2 FQNEAQ (reference sequence).

The chain uses TRBV6-6 and TRBJ2-7; 11 positions match TRBD2. Germline V CDR1 and CDR2: MNHNY, SVGAGI (reference sequence). This CDR3 has 16 residues. V lost 5 bases and J lost 4; bases outside the gene matches: 10. The CDR3, as DNA: TGTGCCAGCAGTCCCTACAGTACTAGCGGGGGTTACGAGCAGTACTTC. Residues: CASSPYSTSGGYEQYF.

The rearrangement joins TRBV5-8 to TRBJ1-2; D perhaps matches TRBD1 (5 bases). The V end was cut by 1 base, the J end by 4 bases, with 14 bases between. CDR1 is SGHTS, CDR2 YDEGEE, per germline. The CDR3 runs to 15 residues. The DNA for the CDR3 is TGTGCCAGCAGCTTGATCCTTTGGCAGGGCTATGGCTACACCTTC. This translates into CASSLILWQGYGYTF. Complete variable domain (other parts from reference TRBV5-8 and TRBJ1-2): EAGVTQSPTHLIKTRGQQATLRCSPISGHTSVYWYQQALGLGLQFLLWYDEGEERNRGNFPPRFSGRQFPNYSSELNVNALELEDSALYLCASSLILWQGYGYTFGSGTRLTVV.

The chain employs TRBV20-1 and TRBJ2-7; D unclear. V was clipped by 3 bases and J by 7 bases, with 10 bases between them. The CDR3 spans 11 residues. CDR1 is DFQATT and CDR2 is SNEGSKA in the germline V gene (reference sequence). CDR3 nucleotides: TGCAGTGCTAGGCCCGGAAGAGAGCAGTACTTC. This translates into CSARPGREQYF.

The chain's CDR3 is CASSPHPQGGTEAFF. DNA for the CDR3: TGTGCCAGCAGCCCCCATCCCCAGGGGGGAACTGAAGCTTTCTTT. V is TRBV3-1 and J is TRBJ1-1, with 7 bases that match TRBD1. Germline CDR1 reads LGHDT; CDR2 reads YNNKEL (reference sequence). The J segment lost 5 bases and the V segment lost 4 bases, leaving 10 bases of the junction unmatched. CDR3 length: 15 residues.

The CDR3 nucleotides read TGTGCCAGCAGTTTCCAAAGGACAGGGTTGAGATACGTTATCACTGAAGCTTTCTTT. Translation: CASSFQRTGLRYVITEAFF. The chain couples TRBV27 to TRBJ1-1, with 8 positions matching TRBD1. V lost 3 bases to trimming and J lost 4 bases; unmatched junction nucleotides: 19. Germline V gives CDR1 MNHEY, CDR2 SMNVEV (reference sequence). There are 19 residues in the CDR3.

The chain combines TRBV20-1 with TRBJ2-1, with 7 bases aligning to TRBD2. The CDR3 covers 13 residues. V was clipped by 6 bases and J by 4 bases; unmatched bases: 6. Germline CDR1 is DFQATT and CDR2 is SNEGSKA (reference sequence). Written as DNA, the CDR3 is TGCAGTGCCGTAAGCGGGGTTTACAATGAGCAGTTCTTC. Its translation: CSAVSGVYNEQFF.

In this sample, this clonotype turned up once. This rearrangement joins TRBV7-8 to TRBJ2-1; 10 bases fit TRBD2. The CDR3 contains 15 residues. Germline CDR1 reads SGHVS; CDR2 reads FQNEAQ. Trimming cost V 3 bases and J 10 bases; bases outside gene matches: 9. The CDR3 loop reads CASSFERGGYREQFF. CDR3 nucleotides: TGTGCCAGCAGCTTTGAGCGGGGGGGCTATAGGGAGCAGTTCTTC.

This chain joins TRBV5-4 and TRBJ2-1; D is perhaps TRBD1 (6 bases). The CDR3 sequence is 15 residues long. CDR1 is SGHNT, CDR2 YYREEE, per germline (reference sequence). With 6 bases removed from V and 3 bases from J, the gap between germline ends came to 16 bases. CDR3: CASTTTGHYYNEQFF. In DNA, the CDR3 is TGTGCCAGCACCACTACGGGACACTACTACAATGAGCAGTTCTTC.

On this clonotype itself: Sequence at one end of the junction differs from germline and may be a read error. The rearrangement uses TRBV2 and TRBJ1-2, with D possibly TRBD1 on 6 matching bases. This CDR3 spans 12 amino acids. Looked up from germline, CDR1 is SNHLY and CDR2 is FYNNEI. The DNA of the CDR3 is TGTGCCAGCAGTGATTCCCGGACAGCCGATTACTTC. Translation: CASSDSRTADYF.

The chain links TRBV6-5 to TRBJ1-4; no clear D. The CDR3 sequence is 17 residues long. Trimming took off 0 bases at V and 0 bases at J, with 11 bases between the two ends. Germline V gene data show CDR1 as MNHEY and CDR2 as SVGAGI. The CDR3 region is CASSYSVLVATNEKLFF. The CDR3 coding sequence is TGTGCCAGCAGTTACTCGGTTTTAGTTGCAACTAATGAAAAACTGTTTTTT.

The chain employs TRBV25-1 and TRBJ2-1; the D gene is possibly TRBD1 (6 bases). This CDR3 comprises 15 residues. Germline V gene data show CDR1 as MGHDK and CDR2 as SYGVNS. Trimming removed 3 bases from V and 3 bases from J, with 12 bases in between. The DNA of the CDR3 is TGTGCCAGCAGTGAGGACAGAATCCACTACAATGAGCAGTTCTTC. Translating it yields CASSEDRIHYNEQFF.

This chain uses TRBV3-1 with TRBJ2-7; D remains unclear. CDR3 size: 16 residues. V was cut by 0 bases and J by 2 bases, with 14 bases left in between. CDR1 LGHDT and CDR2 YNNKEL come from the germline V gene (reference sequence). CDR3 bases: TGTGCCAGCAGCCAAGATCAGGCAGCCCGAACCTACGAGCAGTACTTC. It encodes CASSQDQAARTYEQYF.

The chain joins TRBV30 to TRBJ1-6; unclear D gene. Trimming left V 3 bases short and J 9 bases short, with 15 bases between. The CDR3 extends over 14 amino acids. CDR1 is GTSNPN, CDR2 SVGIG, per germline (reference sequence). CDR3: CAWSARTFFSPLHF. The CDR3 DNA reads as TGTGCCTGGAGCGCCCGGACGTTCTTTTCACCCCTCCACTTT.

This clonotype was seen a single time. The CDR3 bases are TGTGCCAGCAGTTACCCCGGACAGGGGGAGCATTTT. It yields the protein CASSYPGQGEHF. This rearrangement joins TRBV6-2 or TRBV6-3 to TRBJ1-5, with TRBD1 identical over 10 bases. Germline values: CDR1 MNHEY, CDR2 SVGEGT. The CDR3 runs to 12 residues. The trim removed 2 bases at V and 14 bases at J, leaving 3 bases unmatched.

The chain couples TRBV15 to TRBJ2-7; no firm D call. V was shortened by 1 base and J by 3 bases, with 13 bases between the two germline ends. Germline CDR1 LNHNV, CDR2 YYDKDF (reference sequence). CDR3 length: 15 residues. In DNA form, the CDR3 reads TGTGCCACCAGCAGAGTAGAGCACAATAACTACGAGCAGTACTTC. Translating it yields CATSRVEHNNYEQYF.

The chain is built from TRBV11-2 and TRBJ1-6; D not resolved. Germline V lookup: CDR1 SGHAT, CDR2 FQNNGV. The CDR3 is 12 residues long. Trimming left V 3 bases short and J 7 bases short, with 4 bases between. This CDR3 is CASSFSNSPLHF. The CDR3 DNA reads as TGTGCCAGCAGCTTCTCGAATTCACCCCTCCACTTT.

This sequence joins TRBV7-3 and TRBJ1-1, with a weak D call TRBD1 (6 bases). With 4 bases removed from V and 0 bases from J, the gap between germline ends came to 24 bases. Germline CDR1 reads SGHTA; CDR2 reads FQGTGA. The CDR3 is 19 amino acids. The DNA of the CDR3 is TGTGCCAGCAGCTCGACTCCACTCCGACCACAGGGTATGAACACTGAAGCTTTCTTT. Translation gives CASSSTPLRPQGMNTEAFF.

CDR3 amino acids: CAVQQAIAGQYF. DNA of the CDR3: TGTGCCGTCCAGCAGGCAATAGCGGGGCAGTACTTC. The chain employs TRBV30 and TRBJ2-7, with 7 bases matching TRBD2. The J segment lost 9 bases and the V segment lost 8 bases, leaving 13 bases of the junction unmatched. Germline lookup yields CDR1 GTSNPN and CDR2 SVGIG (reference sequence). The CDR3 length is 12 residues.

The chain employs TRBV10-3 and TRBJ1-2, with D maybe TRBD1 (5 bases). The CDR3 extends over 11 amino acids. Germline V gives CDR1 ENHRY, CDR2 SYGVKD. Trimming removed 6 bases at V and 3 bases at J, with 5 bases between. The CDR3 reads CAISRDYGYTF. CDR3 coding DNA: TGTGCCATCAGCAGGGACTATGGCTACACCTTC.

This clonotype has a single count. The chain combines TRBV27 with TRBJ1-5, with D perhaps matching TRBD1 (6 bases). The CDR3 covers 12 residues. Deletions cut 8 bases from V and 5 bases from J, with 10 bases between. CDR1 and CDR2 (germline): MNHEY, SMNVEV (reference sequence). The CDR3 DNA follows: TGTGCCAGCGGAGGGGGGTATCAGCCCCAGCATTTT. It translates to CASGGGYQPQHF.

J is TRBJ2-3 and V is TRBV2; TRBD1 matches 8 bases. V was pared by 10 bases and J by 3 bases, with 9 bases of the junction left unmatched. CDR1 and CDR2 from the germline V gene are SNHLY and FYNNEI. The CDR3 runs 14 residues. CDR3 region: CATDRTGLTDTQYF. DNA for the CDR3: TGTGCCACAGACAGGACAGGGTTGACAGATACGCAGTATTTT.

The chain links TRBV15 to TRBJ2-1; 9 bases align to TRBD1. The length of the CDR3 is 14 residues. Germline CDR1 is LNHNV and CDR2 is YYDKDF (reference sequence). The V segment lost 3 bases and the J segment 8 bases; nucleotides outside the gene matches: 5. This CDR3 is CATSRDRGGDEQFF. CDR3 DNA sequence: TGTGCCACCAGCAGGGACAGGGGAGGGGATGAGCAGTTCTTC.

V and J are TRBV7-9 and TRBJ1-2; TRBD1 might be the D (5 bases). The CDR3 is 13 residues long. Between the trimmed V and J ends, which lost 5 bases and 6 bases, there was a span of 13 bases. Germline loops: CDR1 SEHNR, CDR2 FQNEAQ (reference sequence). CDR3 sequence: CASSTSGRDGYTF. CDR3 nucleotide sequence: TGTGCCAGCAGCACCTCGGGGCGGGATGGCTACACCTTC.

The chain links TRBV30 to TRBJ1-1; 7 nucleotides match TRBD1. V lost 8 bases, J lost 2 bases, and 8 bases stayed unmatched. This CDR3 comprises 13 residues. CDR1 GTSNPN and CDR2 SVGIG come from the germline V gene (reference sequence). This CDR3 reads CAIAGQPNTEAFF. CDR3 coding DNA: TGTGCCATTGCGGGACAGCCCAACACTGAAGCTTTCTTT.

V gene TRBV4-1 combines with J gene TRBJ2-3; TRBD1 agrees at 7 bases. The junction had 7 bases not matched to a gene; V was cut back by 4 bases and J by 0 bases. This CDR3 spans 16 amino acids. Germline CDR1 and CDR2: MGHRA and YSYEKL. This CDR3 is CASSLGTVTSTDTQYF. CDR3 coding DNA: TGCGCCAGCAGCCTCGGGACAGTAACTAGCACAGATACGCAGTATTTT.